A selection of T cell receptor beta chains follows, all from one sample in a study of T-cell reconstitution after alpha-beta-depleted transplantation in children. Using its own MiXCR run on the PCR reads, TCRdb lists one record per CDR3 protein. The sample includes around 76,000 distinct CDR3 sequences, roughly 18% seen only once; the top ten take approximately 51%. The source was PBMCs, mostly from graft donor cells, collected 360 days after TCRalphabeta/CD19-depleted stem cell transplant. The receptors originated from a male patient between 2 and 15 years old who had a stem cell transplant for acute lymphoblastic leukemia, so the T cells may come from the graft donor. The CDR3 runs from the conserved cysteine through the conserved F or W. D genes are given only for firm matches. Size is stated for part of the rows, as once, few or many counts, or as a class when the clone is expanded.

>-|TRBJ2-1|-|TRBV30
TGTGCCTGGAGTGTAAGGGGATTATTATCCTACAATGAGCAGTTCTTC
CAWSVRGLLSYNEQFF
>few|TRBJ2-5|-|TRBV12-3/TRBV12-4
TGTGCCAGCACCCTAAGAGAGACCCAGTACTTC
CASTLRETQYF
>-|TRBJ2-1|-|TRBV4-1
TGCGCCAGCAGCCACCCCACTAGAACTCCCTACAATGAGCAGTTCTTC
CASSHPTRTPYNEQFF
>few|TRBJ2-7|TRBD1|TRBV18
TGTGCCAGCTCACCCCTGACAGGGAGCCAGTACTTC
CASSPLTGSQYF
>-|TRBJ2-5|-|TRBV15
TGTGCCACCAGTTATGGGGGGAGGGAGACCCAGTACTTC
CATSYGGRETQYF
>-|TRBJ2-3|TRBD2|TRBV20-1
TGCAGTGCTAGAGATTACCGGCTAGCGGGAGCAGATACGCAGTATTTT
CSARDYRLAGADTQYF
>-|TRBJ2-7|TRBD1|TRBV5-1
TGCGCCAGCAGCTTGGAAGGCAGGGGGCTATACGAGCAGTACTTC
CASSLEGRGLYEQYF
>-|TRBJ2-1|-|TRBV5-4
TGTGCCAGCAGCTTGGACTATGGGTCGGGTGAGCAGTTCTTC
CASSLDYGSGEQFF
>-|TRBJ1-3|-|TRBV6-1
TGTGCCAGGCGGAACTCACACTCTGGAAACACCATATATTTT
CARRNSHSGNTIYF
>few|TRBJ2-5|-|TRBV10-3
TGTGCCATCAAGAGGGCAGGGGAAGAGACCCAGTACTTC
CAIKRAGEETQYF
>-|TRBJ2-4|-|TRBV24-1
TGTGCCACCACCGAGGGCGACGTTTGCAAAAACATTCAGTACTTC
CATTEGDVCKNIQYF
>many|TRBJ1-1|-|TRBV5-1
TGCGCCAGCAGCTTGGGGACAGTCAACACTGAAGCTTTCTTT
CASSLGTVNTEAFF
>-|TRBJ2-7|-|TRBV5-1
TGCGCCAGCAGCTTGCTGGGCGGAGGGATCTCCTACGAGCAGTACTTC
CASSLLGGGISYEQYF
>few|TRBJ2-5|-|TRBV28
TGTGCCAGCAGTCCTATACGGGGGAGGGAGACCCAGTACTTC
CASSPIRGRETQYF
>-|TRBJ2-7|-|TRBV10-3
TGTGCCATCAGTGAGTCCGAGCGGATCAGCTCCTACGAGCAGTACTTC
CAISESERISSYEQYF
>few|TRBJ2-7|-|TRBV5-1
TGCGCCAGCAGCTCTCACATCGGACTCTCTCAAGGCTACGAGCAGTACTTC
CASSSHIGLSQGYEQYF
>-|TRBJ1-2|TRBD1|TRBV3-1
TGTGCCAGCAGCCCGACAGGGAACTATGGCTACACCTTC
CASSPTGNYGYTF
>-|TRBJ2-1|TRBD1|TRBV6-5
TGTGCCAGCAGTTACCCAACCCCACAGGGGGGACACAATGAGCAGTTCTTC
CASSYPTPQGGHNEQFF
>-|TRBJ2-1|-|TRBV5-4
TGTGCCAGCAGCTTGCAGGGCGTCCAAGGCGAGCAGTTCTTC
CASSLQGVQGEQFF
>-|TRBJ1-5|TRBD1|TRBV29-1
TGCAGCGTAGGGACAGGAAATCAGCCCCAGCATTTT
CSVGTGNQPQHF
>-|TRBJ2-3|TRBD2|TRBV6-1
TGTGCCAGCAGCTCGCGGGAGCCAGATACGCAGTATTTT
CASSSREPDTQYF
>few|TRBJ2-4|TRBD1|TRBV6-5
TGTGCCAGCAGCCAGACAGGGTTTAACATTCAGTACTTC
CASSQTGFNIQYF
>-|TRBJ2-7|-|TRBV7-9
TGTGCCAGCAGCTTCCCCAGAACTAACTACGAGCAGTACTTC
CASSFPRTNYEQYF
>-|TRBJ2-3|-|TRBV10-1
TGCGCCAGCAGTGAGACCGGGGCGTACACGCAGTATTTT
CASSETGAYTQYF
>-|TRBJ2-5|-|TRBV7-9
TGTGCCAGCAGCTTAGATCCACTAGTGAGAGAGACCCAGTACTTC
CASSLDPLVRETQYF
>-|TRBJ2-7|-|TRBV5-6
TGTGCCAGCAGCCTCAAACTGAGGGGATGGGGCCCCTACGAGCAGTACTTC
CASSLKLRGWGPYEQYF
>-|TRBJ2-5|TRBD1|TRBV3-1
TGTGCCAGCAGCCCCCGAACAGGGGCACCCTCAGAGACCCAGTACTTC
CASSPRTGAPSETQYF
>many|TRBJ2-1|-|TRBV12-3/TRBV12-4
TGTGCCAGCAGTTCACAGGTGAGCTCCTACAATGAGCAGTTCTTC
CASSSQVSSYNEQFF